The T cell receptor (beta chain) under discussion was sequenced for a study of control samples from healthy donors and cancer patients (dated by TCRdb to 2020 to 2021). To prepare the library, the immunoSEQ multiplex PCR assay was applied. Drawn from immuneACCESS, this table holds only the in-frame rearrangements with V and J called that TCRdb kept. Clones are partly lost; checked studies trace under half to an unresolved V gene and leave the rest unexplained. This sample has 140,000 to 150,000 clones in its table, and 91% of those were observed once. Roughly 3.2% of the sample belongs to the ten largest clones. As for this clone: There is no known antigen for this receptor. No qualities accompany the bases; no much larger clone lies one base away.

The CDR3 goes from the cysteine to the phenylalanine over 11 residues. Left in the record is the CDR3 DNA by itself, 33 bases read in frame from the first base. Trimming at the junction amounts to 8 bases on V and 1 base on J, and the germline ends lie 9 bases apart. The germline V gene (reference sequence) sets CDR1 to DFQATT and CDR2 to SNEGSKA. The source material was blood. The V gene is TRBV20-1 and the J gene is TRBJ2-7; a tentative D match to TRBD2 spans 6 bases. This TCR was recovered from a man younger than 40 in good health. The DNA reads TGCAGTAGCGGGCATTCCTACGAGCAGTACTTC. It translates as CSSGHSYEQYF.